This T cell receptor beta chain came from a study of blood T cells in healthy people across ages. Study summary: Template switching captured about one barcoded beta molecule per two T cells.

The CDR3 consists of 14 residues. Germline V lookup: CDR1 SEHNR, CDR2 FQNEAQ (reference sequence). Together with a sample-barcoded 5' primer, a J-beta primer mix was included in a second PCR lasting about 7 to 11 cycles. From the 5' RACE reads, TCRdb called clonotypes with MiXCR, one entry per CDR3 protein. This table has hundreds of thousands of distinct CDR3 sequences, approximately 40% appearing once. To note about this clonotype: Its antigen remains unidentified.

Study-wide points: Both higher diversity and more naive CD4+ cells marked long-lived donors when set against aged donors. CMV status of donors was not determined, possibly confounding expanded clonotype changes.

At least 6.5 million PBMCs were isolated per sample. The sequence was collected from a man older than 75 in good health. What was sequenced was blood. The chain has TRBV7-9 and TRBJ2-5, with 9 bases aligning to TRBD1. Matching the DNA end better, TRBJ2-7 makes the J call doubtful. CDR3 nucleotide sequence: TGTGCCAGCACCCCCCAGGGACAGGGTTACGAGCAGTACTTC. This codes for CASTPQGQGYEQYF.